The sequence of this TCR beta chain was determined in a study of cytomegalovirus exposure and HLA in healthy donors. Broader study findings: Across donors, sequencing depth was assumed by presence/absence analyses to be roughly uniform.

The PCR made use of 60 Vbeta and 13 Jbeta primers. Using immunoSEQ multiplex PCR, the repertoire was profiled, and TCRdb retains in-frame clones only, with some absent. The sample shows about 200,000 clones, around 86% of them seen only once. Per germline, CDR1 MDHEN and CDR2 SYDVKM. Trimming cost V 6 bases and J 8 bases, with 22 bases left between them. CDR3 length equals 16 residues. This clone was picked up a small number of times. What it recognizes is unknown. Sequencing used PBMCs. The origin of this receptor is a middle-aged woman in good health and CMV-seronegative. The gene calls are TRBV28 and TRBJ2-2; D may be TRBD1 (5 bases). CDR3 sequence: CASSYSGARSRGELFF. In DNA, the CDR3 is TGTGCCAGCAGCTACTCTGGGGCCCGATCAAGAGGGGAGCTGTTTTTT. The full variable domain, rest sourced from reference TRBV28 and TRBJ2-2, is DVKVTQSSRYLVKRTGEKVFLECVQDMDHENMFWYRQDPGLGLRLIYFSYDVKMKEKGDIPEGYSVSREKKERFSLILESASTNQTSMYLCASSYSGARSRGELFFGEGSRLTVL.